The source of this T cell receptor (beta chain) is a study of breast tumors, draining lymph nodes, adjacent tissues. TCRdb fed the multiplex PCR reads into MiXCR, producing one record per CDR3 protein. The sample holds some 97,000 distinct CDR3 sequences; around 20% are singletons and the top ten take 1% to 1.5%. The CDR3 spans 17 residues. Germline V lookup: CDR1 MDHEN, CDR2 SYDVKM. The V end was cut by 6 bases, the J end by 0 bases, with 19 bases between. General study points: Findings are consistent with lymph node origin and intratumoral expansion of most tumor T cells. Compared with lymph nodes, tumors were less diverse; compared with nontumor tissue, more. The lymph node origin of tumor T cells was framed as consistent with a hypothesis, not demonstrated.

Samples came from axillary lymph nodes draining the breast cancer. Notes on this clonotype: What it recognizes is unknown.

This sequence joins TRBV28 and TRBJ2-3, with D possibly being TRBD2 (5 bases). The receptor's source is a female donor with breast cancer. Some clones in this sample may be carry-over from other donors' samples. Material: axillary lymph node tissue. CDR3 loop: CASSSRTGSKSTDTQYF. The CDR3 DNA follows: TGTGCCAGCAGCTCCCGGACGGGGTCGAAGAGCACAGATACGCAGTATTTT.